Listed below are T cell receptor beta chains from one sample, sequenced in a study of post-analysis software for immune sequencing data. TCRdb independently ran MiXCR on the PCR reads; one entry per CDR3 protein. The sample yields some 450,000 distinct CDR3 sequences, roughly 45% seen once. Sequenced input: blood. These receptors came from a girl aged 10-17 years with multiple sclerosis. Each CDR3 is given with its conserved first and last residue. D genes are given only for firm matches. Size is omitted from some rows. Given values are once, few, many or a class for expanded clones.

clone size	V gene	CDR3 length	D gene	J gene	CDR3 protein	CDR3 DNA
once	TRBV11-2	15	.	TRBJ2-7	CASSLAYRGGDEQYF	TGTGCCAGCAGCTTAGCTTACAGGGGAGGGGACGAGCAGTACTTC
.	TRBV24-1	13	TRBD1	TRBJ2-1	CAAGGTVYNEQFF	TGTGCCGCCGGTGGGACAGTCTACAATGAGCAGTTCTTC
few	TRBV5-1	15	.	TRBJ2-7	CASNRGRQVTYEQYF	TGCGCCAGCAACCGAGGGCGGCAGGTTACCTACGAGCAGTACTTC
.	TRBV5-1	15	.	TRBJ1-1	CASSPLEGLNTEAFF	TGCGCCAGCAGCCCCCTTGAGGGATTGAACACTGAAGCTTTCTTT
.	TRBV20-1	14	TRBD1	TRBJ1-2	CSATLDRSNYGYTF	TGCAGTGCTACCCTGGACAGGAGTAACTATGGCTACACCTTC
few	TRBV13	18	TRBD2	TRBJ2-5	CASSLGVVRGRTQETQYF	TGTGCCAGCAGCTTAGGTGTGGTCCGCGGGAGGACCCAAGAGACCCAGTACTTC
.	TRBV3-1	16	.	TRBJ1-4	CASSQEMQGANEKLFF	TGTGCCAGCAGCCAAGAAATGCAAGGGGCTAATGAAAAACTGTTTTTT
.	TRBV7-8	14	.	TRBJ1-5	CASSWGGARQPQHF	TGTGCCAGCAGCTGGGGCGGGGCTCGACAGCCCCAGCATTTT
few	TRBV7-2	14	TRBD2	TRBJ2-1	CASSLSGGVNEQFF	TGTGCCAGCAGCCTCTCGGGGGGTGTGAATGAGCAGTTCTTC
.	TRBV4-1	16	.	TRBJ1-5	CASSQDVAGKNQPQHF	TGCGCCAGCAGCCAAGACGTCGCAGGGAAAAATCAGCCCCAGCATTTT
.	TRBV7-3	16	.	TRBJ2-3	CASSLNGAVTTDTQYF	TGTGCCAGCAGCTTAAACGGAGCGGTAACTACAGATACGCAGTATTTT
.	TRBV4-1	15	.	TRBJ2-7	CASSQERGSYNEQYF	TGCGCCAGCAGCCAAGAGCGCGGGTCCTACAATGAGCAGTACTTC
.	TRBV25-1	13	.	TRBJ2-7	CASSEWVGREQYF	TGTGCCAGCAGTGAATGGGTGGGGCGCGAGCAGTACTTC
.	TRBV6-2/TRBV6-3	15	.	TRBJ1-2	CASSYSRGADYGYTF	TGTGCCAGCAGTTACTCGCGGGGTGCGGACTATGGCTACACCTTC
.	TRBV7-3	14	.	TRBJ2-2	CASSLGRVTGELFF	TGTGCCAGCAGCTTAGGGCGGGTGACCGGGGAGCTGTTTTTT
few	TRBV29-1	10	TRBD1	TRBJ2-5	CSVDRETQYF	TGCAGCGTGGACAGGGAGACCCAGTACTTC
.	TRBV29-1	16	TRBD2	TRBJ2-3	CSVPRGLAGSTDTQYF	TGCAGCGTCCCCCGGGGGCTAGCGGGAAGCACAGATACGCAGTATTTT
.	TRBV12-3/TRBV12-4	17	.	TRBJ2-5	CASSFLGPRRGGKTQYF	TGTGCCAGCAGTTTTTTAGGGCCGCGCAGGGGGGGAAAGACCCAGTACTTC
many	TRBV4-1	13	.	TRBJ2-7	CASSQEGGGKQYF	TGCGCCAGCAGCCAAGAGGGGGGCGGAAAGCAGTACTTC
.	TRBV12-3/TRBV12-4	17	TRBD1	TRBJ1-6	CASSPGQGGSSNPPLHF	TGTGCCAGCAGTCCGGGACAGGGGGGAAGTAGTAATCCACCCCTCCACTTT
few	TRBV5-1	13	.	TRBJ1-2	CASSAEGSYVYTF	TGCGCCAGCAGCGCAGAGGGATCTTATGTCTACACCTTC
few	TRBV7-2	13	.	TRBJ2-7	CASSSDTKYEQYF	TGTGCCAGCAGCTCCGACACAAAATACGAGCAGTACTTC
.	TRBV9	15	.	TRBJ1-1	CASSVAGTENTEAFF	TGTGCCAGCAGCGTGGCGGGTACAGAGAACACTGAAGCTTTCTTT
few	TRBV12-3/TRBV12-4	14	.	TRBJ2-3	CASSLGQVRDTQYF	TGTGCCAGCAGTTTAGGTCAGGTTCGGGATACGCAGTATTTT
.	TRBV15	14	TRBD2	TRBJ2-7	CATSKASGTYEQYF	TGTGCCACCAGCAAGGCTAGCGGGACCTACGAGCAGTACTTC
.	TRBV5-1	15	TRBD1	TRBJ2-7	CASSLAGTGGHEQYF	TGCGCCAGCAGCTTGGCCGGGACAGGGGGCCACGAGCAGTACTTC
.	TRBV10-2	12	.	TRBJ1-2	CASSESSRGYTF	TGCGCCAGCAGTGAGTCCTCTAGGGGCTACACCTTC
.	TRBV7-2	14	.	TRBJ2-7	CASSLDTASYEQYF	TGTGCCAGCAGCTTAGATACAGCGTCCTACGAGCAGTACTTC
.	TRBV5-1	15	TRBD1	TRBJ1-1	CASRPNRGGITEAFF	TGCGCCAGCAGGCCGAACAGGGGCGGAATCACTGAAGCTTTCTTT
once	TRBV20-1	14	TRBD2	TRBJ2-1	CSARENSGWDEQFF	TGCAGTGCTAGGGAAAATAGCGGGTGGGATGAGCAGTTCTTC
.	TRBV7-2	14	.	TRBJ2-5	CASSSRGGGETQYF	TGTGCCAGCAGCTCCAGAGGGGGTGGGGAGACCCAGTACTTC
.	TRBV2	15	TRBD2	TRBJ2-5	CASSEDWAGEGEQYF	TGTGCCAGCAGTGAAGACTGGGCGGGAGAAGGGGAGCAGTACTTC
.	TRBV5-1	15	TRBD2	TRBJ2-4	CASSLGGLASGEQYF	TGCGCCAGCAGCTTGGGGGGACTAGCTTCGGGGGAGCAGTACTTC
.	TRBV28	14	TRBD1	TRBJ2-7	CASRSLQGFNEQYF	TGTGCCAGCAGATCTCTACAGGGGTTCAACGAGCAGTACTTC
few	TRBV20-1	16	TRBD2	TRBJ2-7	CSARGVQRENLYEQYF	TGCAGTGCTAGAGGCGTCCAGCGGGAGAACCTCTACGAGCAGTACTTC
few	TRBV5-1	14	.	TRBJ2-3	CASSNQRPTDTQYF	TGCGCCAGCAGCAATCAGAGACCCACAGATACGCAGTATTTT
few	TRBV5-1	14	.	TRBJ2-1	CASSLEGSDNEQFF	TGCGCCAGCAGCTTGGAAGGATCCGACAATGAGCAGTTCTTC
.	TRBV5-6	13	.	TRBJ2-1	CASSAVRAGEQFF	TGTGCCAGCAGCGCGGTGCGGGCTGGTGAGCAGTTCTTC
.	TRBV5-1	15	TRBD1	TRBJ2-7	CVSSLEPGQIYEQYF	TGCGTCAGCAGCTTGGAACCGGGACAGATCTACGAGCAGTACTTC
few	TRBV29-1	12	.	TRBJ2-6	CSPCSGANVLTF	TGCAGCCCTTGCTCTGGGGCCAACGTCCTGACTTTC
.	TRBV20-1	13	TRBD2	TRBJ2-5	CSVRASGGETQYF	TGCAGTGTCCGGGCTAGCGGGGGAGAGACCCAGTACTTC
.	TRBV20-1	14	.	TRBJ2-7	CSARHSPGFYEQYF	TGCAGTGCTAGACACTCTCCGGGGTTCTACGAGCAGTACTTC